This T cell receptor beta chain comes out of a study of regulatory T cells in long-lasting Graves disease (dated by TCRdb to the early 2020s). Regarding the complete study: Persistent Graves' disease was defined as antithyroid drug treatment for over 5 years with persistently positive TSH receptor autoantibodies. A total of around 33 samples underwent TCR sequencing, from roughly 13 patients with persistent Graves' disease and around 20 patients with newly diagnosed Graves' disease. Patients with persistent Graves' disease were compared with patients with newly diagnosed Graves' disease using TCR sequencing and RNA sequencing of peripheral blood. The study was registered as a clinical trial and conducted in China. Antithyroid drugs had been taken for approximately 9.7 years on average by persistent Graves' disease patients in the clinical cohort. The research as a whole found: Because the primary lesion, thyroid tissue, could not be accessed, the study looked at peripheral blood alone. Sequencing and analysis were limited to the TCR beta chain. As a limitation, the authors acknowledged that the small sample size may reduce accuracy. Persistent disease showed preferential use of TRBV28, TRBJ1-2 and TRBJ2-5, whereas newly diagnosed disease favored TRBV20-1 and TRBJ2-1. A larger number of public clonotypes was shared among persistent patients (2,741) than among newly diagnosed patients (around 890). Lower TCR Shannon entropy and fewer highly expanded clones were observed in persistent Graves' disease patients than in newly diagnosed patients, which suggested clonal expansion.

The sample's time point label, in plain terms: persistent/refractory GD, antithyroid drugs over 5 years with positive TRAb. For both TCR sequencing and RNA sequencing, RNA was extracted from PBMCs using TRIzol. The diagnosis of Graves' disease followed American Thyroid Association guidelines. Recruitment of patients was carried out at an endocrinology department in Xi'an, China. Each patient gave approximately 10 milliliters of peripheral blood, collected in an EDTA anticoagulant tube. Ficoll Paque Plus density gradient separation was used to isolate PBMCs, and no additional T cell sorting was done. An Agilent 2100 Bioanalyzer and agarose gel were used to check RNA quality, and a NanoDrop 2000 was used to measure RNA concentration. The library was obtained by multiplex PCR. This sample was sequenced with an Illumina HiSeq 4000. TCR beta libraries were built with iRepertoire HTBI primers and Arm-PCR amplification of CDR3 regions. Gel purification was performed on PCR products prior to sequencing. In the authors' own workflow: Gene usage analysis of CDR3 amino acid clonotypes used the approximately 56 TRBV and some 15 TRBJ segments found across samples. COPE and FqMerger were used to merge the filtered high-quality paired reads into contigs. Contigs were aligned with BLAST to IMGT TRBV, TRBD and TRBJ reference genes, and CDR3 was defined per IMGT. Highly expanded clones were defined as clonotypes with a frequency above 0.1%. Shannon entropy served as the measure of repertoire diversity, while the Gini coefficient captured V-J evenness. Public clonotypes were defined as clonotypes shared by more than one individual. TCRdb reprocessed the public reads (quality trimming at Q25 with fastp, clone calling with MiXCR) and kept in-frame beta chains. Rows are combined by CDR3 protein, so each entry shows the most common genes and DNA. TCRdb's processing, not the authors', yielded these V and J calls. The sample yields more than 650,000 distinct CDR3 sequences; 25% to 30% were counted once. Jointly, the top ten make up under 50% of the sample.

This clonotype was found a few times. Its antigen remains unidentified. No base-level quality is on record; no much larger clone is a single base apart. Trimmed from V: 4 bases; trimmed from J: 5 bases; junction bases lacking a gene match: 8. The CDR3 holds 16 amino acids from the cysteine to the phenylalanine. The only DNA kept is the CDR3, 48 bases in frame from the first base. Sequences MNHEY (CDR1) and SVGAGI (CDR2) are obtained from the germline V gene. The sample consisted of peripheral blood mononuclear cells (PBMCs), taken when the disease was refractory, from a patient treated with antithyroid drugs. The rearrangement joined TRBV6-5 to TRBJ2-7; 13 central nucleotides agree with TRBD2. This clonotype originated in a female donor with Graves disease. The DNA reads TGTGCCAGCAGTTCCCGGACTAGCGGGAGATTCCACGAGCAGTACTTC. The resulting protein is CASSSRTSGRFHEQYF.